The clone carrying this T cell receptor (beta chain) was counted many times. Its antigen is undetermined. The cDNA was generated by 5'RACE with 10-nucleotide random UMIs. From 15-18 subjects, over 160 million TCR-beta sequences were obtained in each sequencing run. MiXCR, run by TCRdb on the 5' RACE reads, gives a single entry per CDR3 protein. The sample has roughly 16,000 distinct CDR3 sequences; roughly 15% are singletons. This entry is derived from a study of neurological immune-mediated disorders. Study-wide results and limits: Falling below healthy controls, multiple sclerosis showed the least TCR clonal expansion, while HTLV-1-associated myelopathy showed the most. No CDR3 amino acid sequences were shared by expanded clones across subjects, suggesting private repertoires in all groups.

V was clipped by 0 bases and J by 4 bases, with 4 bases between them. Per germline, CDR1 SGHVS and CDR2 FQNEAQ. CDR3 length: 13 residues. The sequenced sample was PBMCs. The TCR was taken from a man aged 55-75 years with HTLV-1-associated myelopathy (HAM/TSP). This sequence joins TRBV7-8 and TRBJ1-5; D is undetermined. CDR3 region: CASSLAENQPQHF. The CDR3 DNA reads TGTGCCAGCAGCTTAGCGGAGAATCAGCCCCAGCATTTT.